The source of this TCR beta chain is a study of CD8 T cells in ankylosing spondylitis. TCRdb independently ran MiXCR on the 5' RACE reads; one entry per CDR3 protein. The sample has around 99,000 distinct CDR3 sequences; just under 9% are singletons. This clonotype was counted ten times or more. V was cut by 3 bases and J by 5 bases, with 13 bases left in between. Germline CDR1 reads LNHDA; CDR2 reads SQIVND (reference sequence). The CDR3 totals 14 residues. The material sequenced was blood, either unsorted or a sorted T cell fraction (not recorded which). The clonotype originates from a male donor with ankylosing spondylitis or in good health (not recorded which). The rearrangement uses TRBV19 and TRBJ2-5, with unresolved D. CDR3 sequence reads: CASSIVSGGETQYF. The CDR3 DNA sequence: TGTGCCAGTAGTATCGTGAGTGGTGGTGAGACCCAGTACTTC.